Given below is one TCR beta chain in context. The data were obtained in a study of PD-1 blockade in mismatch repair-deficient tumors. With 1 base clipped from V and 9 bases from J, the junction kept 6 bases outside the gene matches. Germline V lookup: CDR1 SGHDN, CDR2 FVKESK. This CDR3 is 15 amino acids long. TCRdb's copy holds only in-frame clones and misses some; the assay was immunoSEQ multiplex PCR. The data hold around 37,000 clones, with approximately 80% observed a single time. The starting material was PBMCs, obtained 38 to 40 weeks after starting pembrolizumab. The chain joins TRBV14 to TRBJ1-4; 9 bases match TRBD1. The source is an adult with mismatch repair-deficient cancer. CDR3: CASSQVGQGIKKLFF. As DNA, the CDR3 is TGTGCCAGCAGCCAAGTGGGACAGGGAATCAAAAAACTGTTTTTT.